The T cell receptor beta chain under discussion was sequenced for a study of cytomegalovirus exposure and HLA in healthy donors. Unmatched junction bases numbered 11, after V lost 2 bases and J lost 5 bases. This CDR3 is 16 amino acids long. Germline-derived CDR1 and CDR2 are LGHNA and YNFKEQ. The PCR used 60 Vbeta and 13 Jbeta primers. The data were produced by immunoSEQ multiplex PCR, yet TCRdb's version contains in-frame clones alone and is incomplete. The repertoire has approximately 110,000 clones, about three quarters of them found once; the top ten carry approximately 0.99%. General study findings and limits: Most likely, a cluster of highly shared sequence variants arose as a sequencing artifact. Association of a missense DCLRE1C variant with TCR beta V- and J-gene trimming was reported in a later analysis. Follow-up analysis seemed to connect common viral pathogens with several of the most significant clusters identified.

Of note for this clone: Its antigen is as yet unknown.

This TCR was recovered from a woman aged 25 to 39 in good health and CMV-seronegative. V is TRBV4-2 and J is TRBJ2-7, with TRBD1 identical over 8 bases. The sample taken for sequencing was PBMCs. In DNA, the CDR3 is TGTGCCAGCAGCCAATTCCCTGGACAGGGAGGCGACGAGCAGTACTTC. Amino acid sequence: CASSQFPGQGGDEQYF.